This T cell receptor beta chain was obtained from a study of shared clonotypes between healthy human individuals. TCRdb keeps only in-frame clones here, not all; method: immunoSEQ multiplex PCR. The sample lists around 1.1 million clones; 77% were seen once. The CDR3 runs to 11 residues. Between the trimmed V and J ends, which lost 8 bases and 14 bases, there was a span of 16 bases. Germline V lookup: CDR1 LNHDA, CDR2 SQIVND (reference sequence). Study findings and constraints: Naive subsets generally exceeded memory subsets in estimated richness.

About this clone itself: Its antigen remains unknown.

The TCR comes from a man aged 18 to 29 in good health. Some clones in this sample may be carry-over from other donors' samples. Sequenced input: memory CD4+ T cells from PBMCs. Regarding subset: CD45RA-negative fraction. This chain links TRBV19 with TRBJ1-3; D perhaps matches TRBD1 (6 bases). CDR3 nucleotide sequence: TGTGCCAGTGGACAGTTTCTGGGCTTATATTTT. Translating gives CASGQFLGLYF. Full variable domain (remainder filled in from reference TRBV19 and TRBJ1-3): DGGITQSPKYLFRKEGQNVTLSCEQNLNHDAMYWYRQDPGQGLRLIYYSQIVNDFQKGDIAEGYSVSREKKESFPLTVTSAQKNPTAFYLCASGQFLGLYFGEGSWLTVV.